This TCR beta chain was retrieved from a study of cytomegalovirus exposure and HLA in healthy donors. V was cut by 4 bases and J by 7 bases, with 14 bases left in between. The CDR3 covers 14 residues. Germline V gene data show CDR1 as SGHAT and CDR2 as FQNNGV. With 60 Vbeta and 13 Jbeta primers, the PCR was carried out. Some clones are missing from TCRdb's copy, which holds only in-frame ones; the method was immunoSEQ multiplex PCR. This table holds 150,000 or so clones. The rearrangement joins TRBV11-2 to TRBJ2-1; no definite D call. The sequencing input was PBMCs. The sequence was obtained from a young man in good health and CMV-seronegative. The CDR3 sequence is CASSSGSSGNEQFF. In DNA form, the CDR3 reads TGTGCCAGCAGCTCTGGGTCCTCCGGGAATGAGCAGTTCTTC.